The clone carrying this T cell receptor (beta chain) was picked up many times. No antigen is known for it. V was shortened by 4 bases and J by 1 base, with 13 bases between the two germline ends. The CDR3 covers 15 residues. Germline V gene lookup returns CDR1 MNHNS and CDR2 SASEGT. These data come from a study of T cells in Graves' hyperthyroidism and ophthalmopathy. Study-wide context: Initial diagnosis, before any treatment, was when peripheral blood was collected.

Study-level results: Ophthalmopathy and stable hyperthyroidism were separated by a 13 V-J model.

Researchers took RNA transcripts and amplified the TCR beta CDR3 regions from them. An initial round of RT-PCR targeting the TCR CDR3 relied on the HTBI primer set. TCRdb passed the multiplex PCR reads through MiXCR, listing each CDR3 protein once. This sample yields about 200,000 distinct CDR3 sequences, of which about a sixth are seen a single time; 53% belongs to the top ten. The clonotype was recovered from a woman aged 45-65 years with Graves' hyperthyroidism. This sequence joins TRBV6-1 and TRBJ1-1, with D uncertain. Sequences were obtained from blood. DNA of the CDR3: TGTGCCAGCAGTGGATTCTTAGGCAAGAACACTGAAGCTTTCTTT. Protein: CASSGFLGKNTEAFF.